The TCR beta chain described here comes from a study of CD8+ T cells in alopecia areata. Across the study: Dosing with tofacitinib proceeded for 6 to 18 months, followed by 6 months off drug.

cDNA serving as the sequencing template came from extracted, reverse transcribed RNA. Using immunoSEQ multiplex PCR, the repertoire was profiled, and TCRdb retains in-frame clones only, with some absent. The sample lists over 150,000 clones, about 60% occurring once. Described treatment: oral pan-JAK inhibitor, 5-10 mg twice daily. Those with alopecia areata gave lesional scalp punch biopsies and peripheral blood. Notes on this clone: Its specificity is unknown.

The germline CDR1 and CDR2 sequences are MNHNS and SASEGT. Between the trimmed V and J ends, which lost 7 bases and 5 bases, there was a span of 17 bases. CDR3 size: 14 residues. Study-wide results and limits: Uncertain still, given a single nonresponder, is whether baseline CD8+ expansion links to response.

The sequence derives from a human donor with alopecia areata. The starting material was CD8+ T cells sorted from blood, obtained at week 24, from a patient treated with tofacitinib. The V gene is TRBV6-1, the J gene TRBJ2-5; a weak D match, TRBD1 (6 bases). CDR3 coding DNA: TGTGCCAGCAACCCGTTGGGGGCAGGGGAGACCCAGTACTTC. Translating gives CASNPLGAGETQYF.